The 30 T cell receptor beta chains below come from one sample, sequenced in a study of post-analysis software for immune sequencing data. TCR beta cDNA libraries had unique molecular identifiers. TCRdb fed the PCR reads into MiXCR, producing one record per CDR3 protein. The data show roughly 160,000 distinct CDR3 sequences, with around 34% seen just once and under 30% held by the top ten. Sequencing used blood, obtained after autologous hematopoietic stem cell transplantation. The receptors derive from a girl aged 10-17 years with multiple sclerosis.

Only a few counts were recorded for this clonotype. This rearrangement joins TRBV6-7 to TRBJ1-1, with TRBD1 matching 7 bases. TRBV6-7 is designated an ORF whose function remains uncertain. The ends lost 5 bases at V and 0 bases at J; junction bases unmatched: 9. This CDR3 comprises 16 residues. This CDR3 reads CASSDETDRLNTEAFF. The CDR3 DNA follows: TGTGCCAGCAGTGACGAAACGGACAGGTTGAACACTGAAGCTTTCTTT.

There are a few counts of this clonotype. The J gene is TRBJ2-5, the V gene TRBV10-3; 10 bases are shared with TRBD1. V shed 8 bases and J 9 bases; nucleotides not matched to a gene: 12. CDR3 length: 14 residues. CDR1 and CDR2 (germline): ENHRY, SYGVKD. The CDR3 bases are TGTGCCATCGGGACAGGGGATAGCAATCAGCCCCAGTACTTC. Protein: CAIGTGDSNQPQYF.

This clonotype has just a few counts. The J gene is TRBJ2-3, the V gene TRBV20-1, with 12 bases that match TRBD2. Looked up from germline, CDR1 is DFQATT and CDR2 is SNEGSKA (reference sequence). Unmatched junction bases numbered 8, after V lost 3 bases and J lost 4 bases. The CDR3 runs 16 residues. CDR3 region: CSASGLAGPMADTQYF. CDR3 sequence (DNA): TGCAGTGCTAGCGGACTAGCGGGGCCGATGGCAGATACGCAGTATTTT.

The chain links TRBV6-2 or TRBV6-3 to TRBJ2-1; 14 bases line up with TRBD2. V was pared by 6 bases and J by 2 bases, with 9 bases of the junction left unmatched. Germline V lookup: CDR1 MNHEY, CDR2 SVGEGT. The CDR3 totals 18 residues. The CDR3 region has the DNA TGTGCCAGCAGACCAGAATCGGGACTAGCGGGAGCCTACAATGAGCAGTTCTTC. Translated, it gives CASRPESGLAGAYNEQFF.

At least ten counts were recorded for this clonotype. This chain connects TRBV20-1 to TRBJ2-7; 7 nucleotides align to TRBD2. From germline, CDR1 is DFQATT and CDR2 SNEGSKA (reference sequence). The ends lost 3 bases at V and 7 bases at J; junction bases unmatched: 9. The CDR3 contains 13 residues. CDR3 in amino acids: CSASERGTGEQYF. DNA of the CDR3: TGCAGTGCTAGTGAGCGGGGCACTGGGGAGCAGTACTTC.

This clonotype was found a few times. This sequence joins TRBV20-1 and TRBJ2-7; D unresolved. The V end was cut by 7 bases, the J end by 2 bases, with 18 bases between. Germline lookup yields CDR1 DFQATT and CDR2 SNEGSKA (reference sequence). The CDR3 is made up of 14 amino acids. This CDR3 reads CSVLSRLGAYEQYF. CDR3 coding DNA: TGCAGTGTCCTGTCCCGGTTAGGCGCCTACGAGCAGTACTTC.

Points on this clonotype: A much larger clone differs from this one at a single base, so this may be a read error. V is TRBV20-1 and J is TRBJ2-7; 8 positions agree with TRBD2. Unmatched junction bases numbered 19, after V lost 6 bases and J lost 0 bases. CDR3 length equals 18 residues. Germline CDR1 DFQATT, CDR2 SNEGSKA (reference sequence). The CDR3 protein is CSASGGLVGELGSYEQYF. The CDR3 region has the DNA TGCAGTGCCTCCGGGGGACTAGTGGGAGAGCTGGGCTCCTACGAGCAGTACTTC.

The table lists this clonotype with a few counts. DNA of the CDR3: TGTGCCAGCAGTTCTCGGGACAGGCGAAAAGAGACCCAGTACTTC. Amino acid sequence: CASSSRDRRKETQYF. The chain carries TRBV28 and TRBJ2-5; TRBD1 aligns across 8 bases. Germline V gene data show CDR1 as MDHEN and CDR2 as SYDVKM. V was pared by 4 bases and J by 3 bases, with 7 bases of the junction left unmatched. This CDR3 spans 15 amino acids.

This clonotype was seen more than once but under ten times. This sequence joins TRBV29-1 and TRBJ1-4; 7 positions agree with TRBD1. The CDR3 consists of 11 residues. V lost 6 bases, J lost 8 bases, and 3 bases stayed unmatched. Germline CDR1 reads SQVTM; CDR2 reads ANQGSEA. The CDR3 protein is CSVEQGEKLFF. The DNA for the CDR3 is TGCAGCGTGGAACAGGGGGAAAAACTGTTTTTT.

This chain connects TRBV7-4 to TRBJ2-2, with D perhaps TRBD2 (6 bases). CDR3 length: 15 amino acids. Trimming left V 7 bases short and J 0 bases short, with 12 bases between. Germline CDR1 reads SGHVT; CDR2 reads SQSDAQ. The CDR3 spells CASTLGDSNTGELFF. The CDR3 DNA is TGTGCCAGCACCCTAGGGGACTCGAACACCGGGGAGCTGTTTTTT. Using reference TRBV7-4 and TRBJ2-2 for the parts outside the CDR3, the full variable domain is GAGVSQSPRYKVAKRGRDVALRCDSISGHVTLYWYRQTLGQGSEVLTYSQSDAQRDKSGRPSGRFSAERPERSVSTLKIQRTEQGDSAVYLCASTLGDSNTGELFFGEGSRLTVL.

This clonotype has only a few counts. This chain links TRBV5-1 with TRBJ2-1; weak D call: TRBD2 (6 bases). Trimming stripped 0 bases from V and 4 bases from J, with 14 bases between. In germline, CDR1 is SGHRS, CDR2 YFSETQ. The CDR3 is 16 residues long. This CDR3 is CASSLDGGGGYNEQFF. CDR3 coding DNA: TGCGCCAGCAGCTTGGACGGGGGTGGGGGATACAATGAGCAGTTCTTC. Drawing the rest from reference TRBV5-1 and TRBJ2-1, the complete variable domain is KAGVTQTPRYLIKTRGQQVTLSCSPISGHRSVSWYQQTPGQGLQFLFEYFSETQRNKGNFPGRFSGRQFSNSRSEMNVSTLELGDSALYLCASSLDGGGGYNEQFFGPGTRLTVL.

The genes are TRBV2 and TRBJ2-4, with 9 bases lining up with TRBD2. The germline CDR1 and CDR2 sequences are SNHLY and FYNNEI. The CDR3 is 16 residues long. The trim removed 4 bases at V and 2 bases at J, leaving 6 bases unmatched. CDR3 DNA sequence: TGTGCCAGCAGTGGGAAAACTAGCGGGTCCAAAAACATTCAGTACTTC. Translating gives CASSGKTSGSKNIQYF.

This clonotype was recorded many times. The chain carries TRBV7-8 and TRBJ2-1; 9 bases line up with TRBD2. Germline loops: CDR1 SGHVS, CDR2 FQNEAQ. After removal of 4 bases from V and 6 bases from J, the junction contained 4 bases not matched to a gene. The CDR3 totals 14 residues. This CDR3 reads CASSSPTSGNEQFF. The CDR3 DNA is TGTGCCAGCAGCTCTCCGACTAGCGGCAATGAGCAGTTCTTC.

This clonotype was observed a handful of times. This CDR3 is missing its conserved last phenylalanine or tryptophan, likely due to a read error. V usage is TRBV6-1 and J usage is TRBJ2-1; no definite D call. CDR3 size: 13 residues. The germline CDR1 and CDR2 sequences are MNHNS and SASEGT. V shed 5 bases and J shed 2 bases, with 7 bases lying between them. In DNA, the CDR3 is TGTGCCAGCAGTTCCGGGCCCTACAATGAGCAGTTCTTA. Translation: CASSSGPYNEQFL.

This clonotype appeared a few times. J is TRBJ1-2 and V is TRBV29-1; D uncertain. The length of the CDR3 is 11 residues. The V gene's germline CDR1 is SQVTM and CDR2 ANQGSEA. The CDR3 bases are TGCAGTATCGGCCAAAACTATGGCTACACCTTC. Protein sequence: CSIGQNYGYTF.

This clonotype was seen only a few times. The V call is TRBV20-1, the J call TRBJ2-3; 11 nucleotides line up with TRBD2. This CDR3 has 21 residues. The germline V gene encodes CDR1 DFQATT and CDR2 SNEGSKA (reference sequence). The junction had 21 bases not matched to a gene; V was cut back by 1 base and J by 3 bases. The DNA for the CDR3 is TGCAGTGCTAGAGCTTCCGGGACTAGCGGTTTTAGCGGGCCCGGTACAGATACGCAGTATTTT. Residues: CSARASGTSGFSGPGTDTQYF.

The genes are TRBV5-1 and TRBJ2-1, with D possibly being TRBD1 (5 bases). The CDR3 covers 14 residues. Germline V lookup: CDR1 SGHRS, CDR2 YFSETQ. Trimming removed 4 bases at V and 2 bases at J, with 10 bases between. The CDR3 region has the DNA TGCGCCAGCAGCCCAGACAGCACCTACAATGAGCAGTTCTTC. Translating it yields CASSPDSTYNEQFF.

The genes are TRBV29-1 and TRBJ2-3; no reliable D call. V gave up 2 bases and J gave up 10 bases, with 7 bases separating them. Germline-derived CDR1 and CDR2 are SQVTM and ANQGSEA. The CDR3 extends over 10 amino acids. CDR3: CSVETVAQYF. The CDR3 bases are TGCAGCGTTGAAACCGTGGCGCAGTATTTT.

In this sample, this clonotype turned up a few times. The rearrangement uses TRBV4-3 and TRBJ2-5; 8 bases align to TRBD2. The J call is in doubt because the DNA end fits TRBJ2-7 better. CDR1 LGHNA and CDR2 YSLEER come from the germline V gene. The CDR3 has 16 amino acids. The CDR3 reads CASSSQAREGYNEQYF. In DNA form, the CDR3 reads TGCGCCAGCAGCTCCCAGGCCCGGGAGGGATACAACGAGCAGTACTTC.

This clonotype was seen a handful of times. The V gene is TRBV11-2, the J gene TRBJ2-3; a weak D match, TRBD2 (7 bases). Looked up from germline, CDR1 is SGHAT and CDR2 is FQNNGV. This CDR3 has 23 amino acids. Trimming took 4 bases from V and 1 from J, leaving 36 bases between them. The CDR3 nucleotides are TGTGCCAGCAGCTGGCCGACCACACACACAGGGAGGGGAGCATCCGTCGGCACAGATACGCAGTATTTT. Residues: CASSWPTTHTGRGASVGTDTQYF.

In its sample, this clonotype was seen a few times. This chain's CDR3 is CATSDYRVPYEQYF. The CDR3 DNA follows: TGTGCCACCAGTGATTACAGGGTCCCCTACGAGCAGTACTTC. This rearrangement joins TRBV24-1 to TRBJ2-7, with D possibly being TRBD1 (6 bases). Trimming cost V 2 bases and J 2 bases, with 9 bases left between them. Germline CDR1 KGHDR, CDR2 SFDVKD. The CDR3 is made up of 14 amino acids.

The chain joins TRBV20-1 to TRBJ2-7; 9 nucleotides match TRBD1. The CDR3 has 15 residues. V shed 1 base, J shed 5 bases, and the junction held 9 bases outside the gene matches. Germline V gene data show CDR1 as DFQATT and CDR2 as SNEGSKA (reference sequence). This CDR3 reads CSARGPWTGDDEQYF. The CDR3 DNA follows: TGCAGTGCTAGAGGTCCCTGGACAGGGGATGACGAGCAGTACTTC.

The rearrangement joins TRBV6-6 to TRBJ2-5; 8 positions agree with TRBD1. This CDR3 spans 15 amino acids. Germline loops: CDR1 MNHNY, CDR2 SVGAGI (reference sequence). With V trimmed by 5 bases and J by 0 bases, 5 bases remained unmatched. As DNA, the CDR3 is TGTGCCAGCAGTCACGGACAGGGTAACCAAGAGACCCAGTACTTC. Its protein is CASSHGQGNQETQYF.

The chain couples TRBV20-1 to TRBJ2-6, with D unresolved. The CDR3 is 16 amino acids. Trimming removed 3 bases at V and 0 bases at J, with 12 bases between. Germline-derived CDR1 and CDR2 are DFQATT and SNEGSKA (reference sequence). In DNA, the CDR3 is TGCAGTGCTAGTTTGGGGTACAGCTCTGGGGCCAACGTCCTGACTTTC. Translation: CSASLGYSSGANVLTF.

The chain employs TRBV20-1 and TRBJ2-7, with 9 bases identical to TRBD2. The CDR3 covers 12 residues. The ends lost 7 bases at V and 6 bases at J; junction bases unmatched: 7. Per the germline V gene, CDR1 is DFQATT and CDR2 is SNEGSKA (reference sequence). The DNA for the CDR3 is TGCAGTGGGGGCGGGAGGGCCGTCGAGCAGTACTTC. Translating it yields CSGGGRAVEQYF.

This clonotype was counted only a few times. This chain joins TRBV7-8 and TRBJ2-5; TRBD2 agrees at 8 bases. The DNA end favors TRBJ2-7, so the J call may be wrong. The CDR3 spans 17 residues. CDR1 SGHVS and CDR2 FQNEAQ come from the germline V gene. CDR3: CASSLGITGRAQHEQYF. For the CDR3, the DNA is TGTGCCAGCAGCTTAGGAATAACCGGGAGGGCTCAGCACGAGCAGTACTTC.

This clonotype was seen a few times. The CDR3 region has the DNA TGTGCCAGCAGCTCCCTCCATAGCACAGATACGCAGTATTTT. This translates into CASSSLHSTDTQYF. V and J are TRBV7-3 and TRBJ2-3, with D unclear. In germline, CDR1 is SGHTA, CDR2 FQGTGA. CDR3 length: 14 amino acids. The V end lost 4 bases, the J end lost 0 bases, and 8 bases lay between the germline ends.

The table lists this clonotype with a few counts. J is TRBJ2-7 and V is TRBV28; D remains unclear. In germline, CDR1 is MDHEN, CDR2 SYDVKM. The ends were cut back, 8 bases at V and 1 base at J, with 15 bases in the middle. There are 14 residues in the CDR3. CDR3 nucleotide sequence: TGTGCCAGCTGCCGTACATTTCGGTCCTACGAGCAGTACTTC. Residues: CASCRTFRSYEQYF.

The V and J genes are TRBV7-6 and TRBJ2-1; 7 bases fit TRBD2. CDR3 length: 15 amino acids. Germline V lookup: CDR1 SGHVS, CDR2 FNYEAQ. With V trimmed by 5 bases and J by 9 bases, 13 bases remained unmatched. CDR3 residues: CASSPAGTNDVEQFF. CDR3 DNA: TGTGCCAGCAGCCCCGCGGGGACTAACGATGTTGAGCAGTTCTTC.

This chain joins TRBV20-1 and TRBJ2-1, with TRBD2 identical over 13 bases. Per germline, CDR1 DFQATT and CDR2 SNEGSKA (reference sequence). Losses at the gene ends were 6 bases for V and 6 bases for J; bases not matched to a gene: 5. The CDR3 spans 14 residues. The CDR3 bases are TGCAGTGCGCCCGGGACTAGCGGGACCAATGAGCAGTTCTTC. Its translation is CSAPGTSGTNEQFF.